The T cell receptor beta chain under discussion was sequenced for a study of CD8+ T cells in alopecia areata (dated by TCRdb to the late 2010s). Looking at the study overall: Skin from C3H/HeJ donors with spontaneous alopecia (roughly 6-13 months old) was grafted onto female C3H/HeJ recipients that were roughly 6-11 weeks old. To study T cell clonal expansion in alopecia areata, the researchers applied high-throughput TCRbeta sequencing to both the C3H/HeJ mouse model and human patients. In humans, TCRbeta sequencing was performed on scalp tissue and on sorted CD4+ and CD8+ peripheral blood T cells from healthy controls and from patients with patchy or totalis/universalis alopecia areata. Scalp clonality was compared among normal scalp (n=4), patchy alopecia areata scalp (n=8), and alopecia totalis/universalis scalp (n=8). RNA came from the PAXgene miRNA kit for fixed scalp, the miRNeasy kit for PBMCs, and the RNeasy kit for mouse skin. Amplification of TCRbeta CDR3 regions was done by immunoSEQ multiplex PCR using 35 Vbeta forward primers and 13 Jbeta reverse primers. The paper's findings and limits, for the study overall: Higher clonality and more expanded CD8+ clones were observed in lesional scalp than in normal scalp, particularly in alopecia totalis/universalis, a finding suggestive of antigenic drive. Resident alphabeta T cells in normal human skin are also sequenced, complicating scalp TCR repertoire analysis, unlike mouse skin dominated by gammadelta T cells. Shared TCR sequences between patients were less evident than in mice, which may be partly attributable to HLA diversity in the patient population.

According to the germline V gene, CDR1 reads SGHDT and CDR2 reads FRDEAV. Its CDR3 holds 14 amino acids, cysteine through phenylalanine. Of the CDR3's DNA, 30 bases were read; they are in frame from base 1. A word on this clone: There is no known antigen for this receptor. This receptor is murine, so its gene names and germline sequences reflect the mouse genome. The CDR3 is cut off 4 residues early in the read; its end comes from the germline J gene.

Library method: the immunoSEQ multiplex PCR assay. To provide template for TCR sequencing, every sample had RNA extracted and reverse transcribed into cDNA. SuperScript III was used to make first-strand cDNA, primed with a 2:1 mix of oligo-dT and random hexamers. A synthetic immune receptor repertoire was used to assess amplification bias, and residual bias was removed computationally. Libraries were sequenced on Illumina HiSeq using 60 bp reads that covered the CDR3 and were read from J toward V. The study's own analysis went as follows. Raw reads were preprocessed for error removal, and CDR3 was defined according to IMGT conventions as running from the conserved cysteine to phenylalanine. Clonality was calculated as 1 minus Shannon entropy normalized by log2 of the number of productive unique TCRs. Scalp TCRbeta sequences were cross-referenced with sorted blood CD4 and CD8 repertoires so that the CD4 or CD8 identity of scalp clones could be inferred. The source is immuneACCESS, and TCRdb retained only in-frame sequences with V and J called. Part of the clones is not carried over; for the studies checked, unresolved V genes explain less than half of this, and the remainder is unexplained. V and J calls and clone size are copied from that table; D and trimming were computed from the DNA. The table records about 270,000 clones for this sample, and not one of them appears only once. The ten largest clones add up to roughly 1.2% of the sample.

Pooled mouse cutaneous lymph node cells were stained for CD4, CD8alpha, NKG2D, NKG2ACE and other markers, then sorted on a BD Influx. The receptor was derived from a C3H/HeJ mouse with alopecia areata. This strain is of MHC haplotype H2-k. The chain uses TRBV14 and TRBJ2-5; 10 central nucleotides agree with TRBD2. Sequencing was done on a sample of CD4+ T cells sorted from a lymph node. The CDR3 region reads CASSPTGGIDTQYF. The covered CDR3 bases are TGTGCCAGCAGTCCGACTGGGGGGATCGAC.